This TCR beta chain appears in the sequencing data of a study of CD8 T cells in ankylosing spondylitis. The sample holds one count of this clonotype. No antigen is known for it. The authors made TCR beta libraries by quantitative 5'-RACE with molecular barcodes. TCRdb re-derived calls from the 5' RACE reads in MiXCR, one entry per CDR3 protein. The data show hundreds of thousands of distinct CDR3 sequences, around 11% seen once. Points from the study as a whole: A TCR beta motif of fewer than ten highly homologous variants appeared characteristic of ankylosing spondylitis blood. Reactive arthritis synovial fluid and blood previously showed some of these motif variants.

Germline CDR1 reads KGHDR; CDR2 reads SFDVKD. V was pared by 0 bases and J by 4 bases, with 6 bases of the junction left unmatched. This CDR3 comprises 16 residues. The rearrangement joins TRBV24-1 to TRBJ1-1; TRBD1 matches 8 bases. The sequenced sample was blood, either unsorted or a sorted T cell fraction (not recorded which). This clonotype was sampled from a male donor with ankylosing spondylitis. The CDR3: CATSDLGQGASTEAFF. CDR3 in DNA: TGTGCCACCAGTGATTTGGGACAGGGAGCAAGCACTGAAGCTTTCTTT.